One sample yielded the 21 T cell receptor beta chains listed below, sequenced in a study of blood T cell repertoires in COVID-19. Assay: immunoSEQ multiplex PCR; the TCRdb copy retains only in-frame clones and omits some. Of under 300,000 clones listed, approximately 83% were seen once; the top ten hold approximately 10%. Sample: peripheral blood. These receptors came from a woman in her seventies with acute or convalescent COVID-19.

This chain joins TRBV28 and TRBJ2-1; D perhaps matches TRBD1 (6 bases). V shed 4 bases and J shed 2 bases, with 21 bases lying between them. This CDR3 is 18 amino acids long. Germline V gives CDR1 MDHEN, CDR2 SYDVKM. As DNA, the CDR3 is TGTGCCAGCAGTTCGCTATCGTTGAGGGGGTTGACCTACAATGAGCAGTTCTTC. Translated, it gives CASSSLSLRGLTYNEQFF.

The rearrangement joins TRBV2 to TRBJ2-7; a possible D gene is TRBD2 (5 bases). The length of the CDR3 is 13 residues. V lost 2 bases, J lost 6 bases, and 11 bases lay in between. Germline CDR1 is SNHLY and CDR2 is FYNNEI. The CDR3 sequence is CASSESLAGEQYF. DNA of the CDR3: TGTGCCAGCAGTGAATCCCTCGCGGGCGAGCAGTACTTC.

This sequence joins TRBV4-1 and TRBJ2-3; 10 bases align to TRBD2. The CDR3 loop spans 16 amino acids. Unmatched junction bases numbered 6, after V lost 0 bases and J lost 6 bases. The germline gives CDR1 MGHRA, CDR2 YSYEKL. CDR3 loop: CASSQEQAGGTDTQYF. The CDR3 nucleotides read TGCGCCAGCAGCCAAGAACAAGCGGGGGGGACGGATACGCAGTATTTT.

The sample holds a few counts of this clone. Other DNA variants within this sample encode the same CDR3. This chain uses TRBV5-5 with TRBJ1-1; 9 bases map to TRBD1. The CDR3 is made up of 13 amino acids. The germline gives CDR1 SGHKS, CDR2 YYEKEE (reference sequence). V shed 4 bases and J 5 bases; nucleotides not matched to a gene: 3. The CDR3 sequence: CASSLTGGTEAFF. As DNA, the CDR3 is TGTGCCAGCAGCCTGACAGGGGGAACTGAAGCTTTCTTT.

This chain joins TRBV7-2 and TRBJ1-6; perhaps TRBD1 as D (6 bases). The CDR3 has 13 residues. Germline V gene lookup returns CDR1 SGHTA and CDR2 FQGNSA. The ends were cut back, 3 bases at V and 14 bases at J, with 14 bases in the middle. For the CDR3, the DNA is TGTGCCAGCAGCTTTACAGTACAGGGAGCCCTCCACTTT. This codes for CASSFTVQGALHF. The full variable domain, with the rest looked up from reference TRBV7-2 and TRBJ1-6, is GAGVSQSPSNKVTEKGKDVELRCDPISGHTALYWYRQSLGQGLEFLIYFQGNSAPDKSGLPSDRFSAERTGGSVSTLTIQRTQQEDSAVYLCASSFTVQGALHFGNGTRLTVT.

The chain employs TRBV19 and TRBJ1-1, with 7 bases identical to TRBD1. Germline V CDR1 and CDR2: LNHDA, SQIVND (reference sequence). V lost 5 bases, J lost 4 bases, and 16 bases stayed unmatched. This CDR3 contains 17 residues. In nucleotides, the CDR3 is TGTGCCAGTAGTGCCGGGCCGCGAAGGGGGCAAAGCACTGAAGCTTTCTTT. It codes for CASSAGPRRGQSTEAFF.

This chain links TRBV19 with TRBJ1-5; D unclear. Germline assignment: CDR1 LNHDA and CDR2 SQIVND (reference sequence). The V gene lost 3 bases and the J gene lost 4 bases, with 19 bases spanning the gap. This CDR3 spans 17 amino acids. The CDR3 bases are TGTGCCAGTAGTATGTACGCACTCTCGGGAGGGAATCAGCCCCAGCATTTT. Its protein product is CASSMYALSGGNQPQHF.

This clone has only one observation. The chain has TRBV3-1 (or the pseudogene TRBV3-2) and TRBJ2-2, with TRBD1 matching over 7 bases. The V and J ends lost 8 bases and 5 bases, in that order; junction bases with no gene match: 8. This CDR3 is built from 14 residues. Germline V CDR1 and CDR2: LGHDT, YNNKEL (reference sequence). The CDR3 loop is CASRLGQRTGELFF. The CDR3 region has the DNA TGTGCCAGCCGTCTGGGACAGAGGACCGGGGAGCTGTTTTTT.

The count of this clone is one. The J gene is TRBJ2-2, the V gene TRBV28, with a tentative D call TRBD2 (6 bases). V was pared by 5 bases and J by 0 bases, with 10 bases between. CDR3 length equals 15 residues. CDR1 and CDR2 (germline): MDHEN, SYDVKM. CDR3 loop: CASSPSGANTGELFF. The CDR3 nucleotides are TGTGCCAGCAGTCCCTCGGGGGCGAACACCGGGGAGCTGTTTTTT. The whole variable domain, filled in from reference TRBV28 and TRBJ2-2, reads DVKVTQSSRYLVKRTGEKVFLECVQDMDHENMFWYRQDPGLGLRLIYFSYDVKMKEKGDIPEGYSVSREKKERFSLILESASTNQTSMYLCASSPSGANTGELFFGEGSRLTVL.

The chain has TRBV12-3 or TRBV12-4 and TRBJ1-3; D is possibly TRBD1 (5 bases). The CDR3 has 11 amino acids. V was trimmed by 7 bases and J by 4 bases, leaving 5 bases between them. The CDR3 loop is CASTGGNTIYF. In DNA form, the CDR3 reads TGTGCCAGCACAGGGGGAAACACCATATATTTT.

The gene calls are TRBV6-6 and TRBJ2-6; D gene unclear. This CDR3 has 13 amino acids. Trimming removed 4 bases at V and 4 bases at J, with 5 bases between. Germline V gene lookup returns CDR1 MNHNY and CDR2 SVGAGI (reference sequence). CDR3 nucleotides: TGTGCCAGCAGTTCCGGGGGGGCCAACGTCCTGACTTTC. Translation gives CASSSGGANVLTF.

This clone was observed once. The rearrangement joins TRBV19 to TRBJ2-3; D is possibly TRBD1 (7 bases). Per the germline V gene, CDR1 is LNHDA and CDR2 is SQIVND (reference sequence). V was shortened by 6 bases and J by 3 bases, with 16 bases between the two germline ends. This CDR3 is built from 15 residues. CDR3 bases: TGTGCCAGTAGCTCTCCCAGGGGGGAGACAGATACGCAGTATTTT. Protein product: CASSSPRGETDTQYF.

V and J are TRBV18 and TRBJ2-5; D is unclear. The germline V gene encodes CDR1 KGHSH and CDR2 LQKENI. The germline V and J ends were trimmed by 1 base and 2 bases, with 11 bases remaining between them. This CDR3 has 15 amino acids. CDR3 region: CASSPRFQAQETQYF. DNA for the CDR3: TGTGCCAGCTCACCACGGTTCCAGGCACAAGAGACCCAGTACTTC.

The chain recombines TRBV7-9 with TRBJ1-2; TRBD1 matches at 8 bases. The CDR3 has 16 residues. The J segment lost 1 base and the V segment lost 3 bases, leaving 7 bases of the junction unmatched. The germline V gene encodes CDR1 SEHNR and CDR2 FQNEAQ (reference sequence). The CDR3 DNA is TGTGCCAGCAGCTTGGCGGGACAGGACCTTAACTATGGCTACACCTTC. This sequence encodes CASSLAGQDLNYGYTF.

This chain links TRBV19 with TRBJ2-6; D not certain. Germline assignment: CDR1 LNHDA and CDR2 SQIVND (reference sequence). The V end was cut by 8 bases, the J end by 4 bases, with 3 bases between. The CDR3 is made up of 11 amino acids. CDR3 protein: CASSGANVLTF. The CDR3 coding sequence is TGTGCCAGTTCAGGGGCCAACGTCCTGACTTTC.

CDR3 sequence reads: CASRGRPGVHTEAFF. The CDR3 nucleotides read TGTGCCAGCAGGGGAAGGCCCGGGGTACACACTGAAGCTTTCTTT. This chain uses TRBV21-1 with TRBJ1-1. TRBV21-1 is an annotated pseudogene. The length of the CDR3 is 15 residues.

The chain recombines TRBV20-1 with TRBJ2-5, with D possibly being TRBD1 (6 bases). The CDR3 loop spans 11 amino acids. Germline V gene lookup returns CDR1 DFQATT and CDR2 SNEGSKA (reference sequence). Trimming took 5 bases from V and 8 from J, leaving 12 bases between them. The DNA of the CDR3 is TGCAGTGCTCATAAACAGGGTACCCAGTACTTC. This sequence encodes CSAHKQGTQYF.

The rearrangement links TRBV12-3 or TRBV12-4 to TRBJ1-5, with D possibly being TRBD1 (6 bases). This CDR3 spans 13 amino acids. V was clipped by 7 bases and J by 7 bases, with 14 bases between them. The CDR3 DNA is TGTGCCAGCACGGGACATCAGGGCCAGCCCCAGCATTTT. As protein: CASTGHQGQPQHF.

This chain connects TRBV7-9 to TRBJ1-1; D is unresolved. V was shortened by 5 bases and J by 0 bases, with 19 bases between the two germline ends. The CDR3 sequence is 17 residues long. The V gene's germline CDR1 is SEHNR and CDR2 FQNEAQ (reference sequence). The CDR3 spells CASSPKFRIRVNTEAFF. The CDR3 DNA reads TGTGCCAGCAGCCCAAAGTTTCGTATCCGGGTGAACACTGAAGCTTTCTTT.

The gene calls are TRBV5-6 and TRBJ2-2; 7 bases fit TRBD2. V dropped 1 base and J dropped 7; count of bases not matched to a gene: 10. The germline gives CDR1 SGHDT, CDR2 YYEEEE. The CDR3 is 16 amino acids. This CDR3 reads CASSLKGRGRIGELFF. CDR3 nucleotide sequence: TGTGCCAGCAGCTTGAAAGGGAGGGGTCGGATCGGGGAGCTGTTTTTT.

This chain joins TRBV28 and TRBJ2-2, with 8 nucleotides matching TRBD1. J gave up 12 bases and V 6 bases, and 12 bases lay outside the gene matches. Germline assignment: CDR1 MDHEN and CDR2 SYDVKM. There are 14 residues in the CDR3. CDR3 nucleotide sequence: TGTGCCAGCAGCTCCGGGACAGGAGCTTTGAAGCTGTTTTTT. It is translated as CASSSGTGALKLFF. The variable domain in full, with the rest retrieved from reference TRBV28 and TRBJ2-2, is DVKVTQSSRYLVKRTGEKVFLECVQDMDHENMFWYRQDPGLGLRLIYFSYDVKMKEKGDIPEGYSVSREKKERFSLILESASTNQTSMYLCASSSGTGALKLFFGEGSRLTVL.